The T cell receptor (beta chain) under discussion was sequenced for a study of shared clonotypes between healthy human individuals. Whole-study results and caveats: Shared clonotypes: about 4.6% naive CD4, roughly 4% naive CD8, less than 2.5% memory CD4, approximately 0.41% memory CD8.

This clone came up once. No antigen is known for it. The germline gives CDR1 SGHTA, CDR2 FQGNSA. Trimming took off 0 bases at V and 0 bases at J, with 10 bases between the two ends. This CDR3 contains 16 residues. Genomic DNA from each subset was divided evenly over several immunoSEQ plates. Produced via immunoSEQ multiplex PCR; TCRdb's table is partial and in-frame only. The profile shows roughly 330,000 clones, 74% of them singletons. The chain combines TRBV7-2 with TRBJ2-3, with D hard to call. The sample consisted of memory CD4+ T cells sorted from blood. Stated subset: CD45RA-negative fraction. The receptor comes from a man aged 25-45 years in good health. The CDR3 DNA is TGTGCCAGCAGCTTAGCGCCGCGACCGAGCACAGATACGCAGTATTTT. Translated: CASSLAPRPSTDTQYF.